What follows are 29 T cell receptor beta chains derived from one specimen sequenced in a study of beta chain features in type 1 diabetes. The study reverse transcribed the entire isolated RNA, so it sequenced expressed TCRB transcripts. Using immunoSEQ multiplex PCR, the repertoire was profiled, and TCRdb retains in-frame clones only, with some absent. Of about 470,000 clones detected, about 32% appear once; the ten largest clones hold about 0.065%. The sequenced material came from naive CD4+ T cells from blood. The receptors were gathered from a man aged 18-30 years in good health.

Comment on this clone: The same CDR3 can be traced to other DNA sequences in this sample. The CDR3, as DNA: TGTGCCAGCAGGGACTCTAATCAGCCCCAGCATTTT. Translating gives CASRDSNQPQHF. J is TRBJ1-5 and V is TRBV28; the D is unclear. Trimming left V 6 bases short and J 4 bases short, with 7 bases between. From germline, CDR1 is MDHEN and CDR2 SYDVKM. CDR3 length: 12 amino acids.

The rearrangement uses TRBV10-3 and TRBJ2-5; D is unresolved. V dropped 4 bases and J dropped 1 base, with 4 bases sitting between them. Germline V gene lookup returns CDR1 ENHRY and CDR2 SYGVKD. This CDR3 is 12 amino acids long. This CDR3 reads CAISASQETQYF. The CDR3 DNA reads TGTGCCATCAGTGCCAGCCAAGAGACCCAGTACTTC.

This clone appeared once. The chain uses TRBV7-8 and TRBJ1-1; D ambiguous. The CDR3 consists of 15 residues. CDR1 is SGHVS, CDR2 FQNEAQ, per germline. V lost 4 bases to trimming and J lost 4 bases, with 16 bases between them. The CDR3: CASSYSGRKGTEAFF. The CDR3 DNA reads as TGTGCCAGCAGCTATTCCGGTAGGAAAGGCACTGAAGCTTTCTTT.

A note on this clone: The sample contains more than one DNA sequence encoding this CDR3. This sequence joins TRBV5-1 and TRBJ2-7, with unresolved D. V was cut by 4 bases and J by 1 base, with 9 bases left in between. Germline V gene lookup returns CDR1 SGHRS and CDR2 YFSETQ. The CDR3 is 13 amino acids. The CDR3 nucleotides read TGCGCCAGCAGCCCGGACGGGTCCTACGAGCAGTACTTC. The encoded protein is CASSPDGSYEQYF.

This clone was recorded a few times. The rearrangement uses TRBV29-1 and TRBJ1-1; TRBD1 matches 8 bases. The CDR3 contains 12 residues. CDR1 is SQVTM, CDR2 ANQGSEA, per germline. With V trimmed by 7 bases and J by 0 bases, 1 base remained unmatched. In nucleotides, the CDR3 is TGCAGCGCGACAGGGGTGAACACTGAAGCTTTCTTT. Its translation: CSATGVNTEAFF.

The rearrangement joins TRBV10-3 to TRBJ2-4; TRBD2 matches at 7 bases. The germline gives CDR1 ENHRY, CDR2 SYGVKD. The ends lost 11 bases at V and 0 bases at J; junction bases unmatched: 19. This CDR3 is 18 amino acids long. CDR3 region: CASAPGGLGGLAKNIQYF. Written as DNA, the CDR3 is TGTGCCTCAGCTCCGGGAGGTCTCGGGGGATTAGCCAAAAACATTCAGTACTTC.

The chain employs TRBV27 and TRBJ1-2; perhaps TRBD1 as D (5 bases). The V gene's germline CDR1 is MNHEY and CDR2 SMNVEV (reference sequence). Trimming took off 4 bases at V and 2 bases at J, with 11 bases between the two ends. CDR3 size: 14 residues. For the CDR3, the DNA is TGTGCCAGCAGTTATGGTACAGGAAACTATGGCTACACCTTC. This sequence encodes CASSYGTGNYGYTF.

In its sample, this clone was seen a few times. The CDR3 nucleotides are TGTGCCTGGAGTAGTTTGAGCGGGACAGATACGCAGTATTTT. It yields the protein CAWSSLSGTDTQYF. V gene TRBV30 combines with J gene TRBJ2-3; possible D gene TRBD2, 6 bases. The CDR3 contains 14 residues. The V and J ends lost 2 bases and 3 bases respectively, with 12 bases between them. CDR1 GTSNPN and CDR2 SVGIG come from the germline V gene (reference sequence).

This clone showed up just a few times. The CDR3 is CASSEYAENYGYTF. The CDR3 DNA reads TGTGCCAGCAGTGAATACGCGGAAAACTATGGCTACACCTTC. The rearrangement joins TRBV25-1 to TRBJ1-2; D is uncertain. Trimming removed 0 bases at V and 2 bases at J, with 7 bases between. The CDR3 extends over 14 amino acids. Per the germline V gene, CDR1 is MGHDK and CDR2 is SYGVNS.

Only a few counts were recorded for this clone. The CDR3 DNA is TGTGCCAGCAGCTCCGCGAGGGATCAGTACTTC. Amino acid sequence: CASSSARDQYF. This sequence joins TRBV7-9 and TRBJ2-5, with a tentative D call TRBD2 (5 bases). CDR3 size: 11 residues. Germline values: CDR1 SEHNR, CDR2 FQNEAQ (reference sequence). Trimming took off 4 bases at V and 11 bases at J, with 11 bases between the two ends.

This clone has only a few counts. The gene calls are TRBV18 and TRBJ2-7; the D gene is possibly TRBD2 (7 bases). CDR1 is KGHSH and CDR2 is LQKENI in the germline V gene. Trimming stripped 1 base from V and 5 bases from J, with 12 bases between. CDR3 length: 14 residues. CDR3 sequence reads: CASSPQRDTHEQYF. The CDR3 DNA follows: TGTGCCAGCTCACCACAGCGGGACACCCACGAGCAGTACTTC.

This chain links TRBV29-1 with TRBJ2-3; D gene uncertain. Trimming removed 6 bases from V and 2 bases from J, with 9 bases in between. The CDR3 runs to 12 residues. Germline V CDR1 and CDR2: SQVTM, ANQGSEA. The CDR3 sequence: CSVDQATDTQYF. Here the CDR3 DNA reads TGCAGCGTGGATCAGGCCACAGATACGCAGTATTTT.

The chain uses TRBV29-1 and TRBJ1-2, with TRBD1 matching over 9 bases. The CDR3 consists of 15 residues. Germline trimming cut 3 bases from V and 7 bases from J; bases unmatched to any gene: 12. Germline loops: CDR1 SQVTM, CDR2 ANQGSEA. CDR3 loop: CSVDPKRTGDGGYTF. CDR3 sequence (DNA): TGCAGCGTTGACCCAAAACGGACAGGGGACGGTGGCTACACCTTC.

This clone was detected a few times. This sequence joins TRBV25-1 and TRBJ2-1, with 10 bases aligning to TRBD1. Germline V gene sequence: CDR1 MGHDK, CDR2 SYGVNS. CDR3 length equals 11 residues. V lost 9 bases, J lost 15 bases, and 8 bases stayed unmatched. In DNA form, the CDR3 reads TGTGCCAGAACAAGGACAGGGGGACGGTTCTTC. Translating it yields CARTRTGGRFF.

This clone has just a few counts. The chain couples TRBV4-3 to TRBJ1-2; no clear D gene. Trimming removed 0 bases at V and 6 bases at J, with 5 bases between. This CDR3 is 12 amino acids long. Germline assignment: CDR1 LGHNA and CDR2 YSLEER. CDR3 region: CASSQDTNGYTF. For the CDR3, the DNA is TGCGCCAGCAGCCAAGATACCAATGGCTACACCTTC.

This clone has just a few counts. The chain couples TRBV15 to TRBJ2-5; tentatively, D is TRBD1 (6 bases). V was clipped by 2 bases and J by 5 bases, with 9 bases between them. CDR3 length: 13 amino acids. The germline gives CDR1 LNHNV, CDR2 YYDKDF (reference sequence). CDR3 nucleotide sequence: TGTGCCACCAGCAGACAGGGGTTGGAGACCCAGTACTTC. Translation gives CATSRQGLETQYF.

The sample holds one count of this clone. The chain links TRBV28 to TRBJ1-2, with 8 positions matching TRBD1. The CDR3 contains 13 residues. In germline, CDR1 is MDHEN, CDR2 SYDVKM. The J segment lost 5 bases and the V segment lost 6 bases, leaving 5 bases of the junction unmatched. The CDR3 nucleotides read TGTGCCAGCAGGGGGACAGGAGATTATGGCTACACCTTC. It codes for CASRGTGDYGYTF.

The chain has TRBV6-5 and TRBJ1-2, with D hard to call. Per germline, CDR1 MNHEY and CDR2 SVGAGI. V was pared by 5 bases and J by 4 bases, with 14 bases between. This CDR3 contains 14 residues. The CDR3 reads CASSHQTRSYGYTF. In DNA form, the CDR3 reads TGTGCCAGCAGTCACCAGACAAGGAGCTATGGCTACACCTTC.

The gene calls are TRBV19 and TRBJ2-3; unclear D gene. CDR3 length: 12 residues. Germline loops: CDR1 LNHDA, CDR2 SQIVND (reference sequence). V dropped 10 bases and J dropped 1 base, with 9 bases sitting between them. This CDR3 is CATSPRTDTQYF. The CDR3 DNA follows: TGTGCCACCTCCCCCCGCACAGATACGCAGTATTTT.

The rearrangement uses TRBV5-1 and TRBJ2-3, with 13 nucleotides matching TRBD2. The CDR3 has 16 amino acids. The junction had 1 base not matched to a gene; V was cut back by 3 bases and J by 0 bases. Germline V CDR1 and CDR2: SGHRS, YFSETQ. CDR3 loop: CASSSGLAGSTDTQYF. DNA of the CDR3: TGCGCCAGCAGCTCGGGACTAGCGGGGAGCACAGATACGCAGTATTTT.

For this clone: Other DNA sequences from this sample encode an identical CDR3 as well. The chain recombines TRBV9 with TRBJ1-3; tentative D call: TRBD1 (6 bases). The CDR3 has 14 amino acids. Germline V gives CDR1 SGDLS, CDR2 YYNGEE. The V end lost 3 bases, the J end lost 2 bases, and 9 bases lay between the germline ends. CDR3 sequence reads: CASSATGPGNTIYF. CDR3 sequence (DNA): TGTGCCAGCAGCGCGACAGGACCTGGAAACACCATATATTTT.

The chain carries TRBV29-1 and TRBJ2-3; the D gene could be TRBD1 or TRBD2 (5 bases each). The CDR3 contains 14 residues. The V and J ends lost 3 bases and 5 bases respectively, with 15 bases between them. From germline, CDR1 is SQVTM and CDR2 ANQGSEA. The DNA for the CDR3 is TGCAGCGTTGATAGGGACCCAGGCCGAGATACGCAGTATTTT. Translating it yields CSVDRDPGRDTQYF.

V is TRBV23-1 and J is TRBJ2-5, with D unclear. TRBV23-1 is flagged as an ORF with uncertain function. Trimming took off 0 bases at V and 0 bases at J, with 14 bases between the two ends. This CDR3 has 17 residues. The CDR3 bases are TGCGCCAGCAGTCAATCCCTCGTCAGAAAGTACCAAGAGACCCAGTACTTC. Its translation: CASSQSLVRKYQETQYF.

The chain links TRBV30 to TRBJ2-2, with D perhaps matching TRBD2 (5 bases). CDR3 size: 15 residues. The V gene's germline CDR1 is GTSNPN and CDR2 SVGIG (reference sequence). Trimming left V 3 bases short and J 8 bases short, with 19 bases between. CDR3 sequence: CAWRNGSRWRGELFF. CDR3 DNA sequence: TGTGCCTGGAGGAATGGGTCTCGCTGGAGGGGGGAGCTGTTTTTT.

The J gene is TRBJ2-3, the V gene TRBV27; the match to TRBD1 covers 7 bases. Germline CDR1 is MNHEY and CDR2 is SMNVEV (reference sequence). The CDR3 covers 15 residues. The junction had 6 bases not matched to a gene; V was cut back by 5 bases and J by 1 base. CDR3 sequence reads: CASSQEGAGTDTQYF. In DNA form, the CDR3 reads TGTGCCAGCAGTCAAGAGGGGGCGGGCACAGATACGCAGTATTTT.

This clone came up a few times. The chain couples TRBV30 to TRBJ2-1, with TRBD2 identical over 7 bases. CDR3 length equals 13 residues. Per germline, CDR1 GTSNPN and CDR2 SVGIG (reference sequence). The V gene end was trimmed by 3 bases and the J gene end by 12 bases; junction bases not matched to a gene: 11. The CDR3 region is CAWRVKREGVQFF. CDR3 sequence (DNA): TGTGCCTGGAGGGTGAAGCGGGAAGGGGTGCAGTTCTTC.

In nucleotides, the CDR3 is TGTGCCAGCAGTTACTCGACTAGCCCGGCCTACAATGAGCAGTTCTTC. As protein: CASSYSTSPAYNEQFF. The chain joins TRBV6-6 to TRBJ2-1; 7 bases align to TRBD2. CDR1 and CDR2 from the germline V gene are MNHNY and SVGAGI (reference sequence). There are 16 residues in the CDR3. The J segment lost 2 bases and the V segment lost 0 bases, leaving 4 bases of the junction unmatched.

This clone appeared a few times. The chain has TRBV28 and TRBJ2-7; 12 bases are shared with TRBD2. The germline gives CDR1 MDHEN, CDR2 SYDVKM. Trimming at V came to 2 bases and at J to 4 bases, leaving 6 bases not matched to a gene. CDR3 length: 16 residues. The DNA for the CDR3 is TGTGCCAGCAGTTTAGTACTAGCGGGAGGCAAGTACGAGCAGTACTTC. Translated: CASSLVLAGGKYEQYF.

The chain joins TRBV7-2 to TRBJ2-1; D possibly uses TRBD1 or TRBD2 (5 bases each). The germline V gene encodes CDR1 SGHTA and CDR2 FQGNSA. The V end lost 0 bases, the J end lost 7 bases, and 10 bases lay between the germline ends. The CDR3 contains 14 residues. The CDR3 here is CASSLAFWGNEQFF. In DNA, the CDR3 is TGTGCCAGCAGCTTAGCGTTTTGGGGGAATGAGCAGTTCTTC.